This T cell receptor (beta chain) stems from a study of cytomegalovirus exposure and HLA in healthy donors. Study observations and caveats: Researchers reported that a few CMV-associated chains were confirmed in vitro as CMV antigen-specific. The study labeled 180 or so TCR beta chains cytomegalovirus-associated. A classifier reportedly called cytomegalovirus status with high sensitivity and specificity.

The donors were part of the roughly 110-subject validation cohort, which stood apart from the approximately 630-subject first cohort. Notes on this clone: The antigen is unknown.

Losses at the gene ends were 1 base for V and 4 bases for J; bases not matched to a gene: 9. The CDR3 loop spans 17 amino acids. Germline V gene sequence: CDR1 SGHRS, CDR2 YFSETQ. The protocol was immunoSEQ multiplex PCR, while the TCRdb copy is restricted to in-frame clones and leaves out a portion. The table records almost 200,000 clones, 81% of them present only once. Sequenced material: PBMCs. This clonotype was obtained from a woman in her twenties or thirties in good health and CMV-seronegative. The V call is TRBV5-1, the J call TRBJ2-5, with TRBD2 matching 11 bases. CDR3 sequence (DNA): TGCGCCAGCAGCTTGCCTAAAACTAGCGGGAGTGGAGAGACCCAGTACTTC. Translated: CASSLPKTSGSGETQYF.